Below, one T cell receptor (beta chain) is given with its context. Its antigen is unknown. The targeted sequencing depth was 1 in 200,000 to 1 in 1 million T cells. Measured with immunoSEQ multiplex PCR; TCRdb has only the in-frame clones, and not every one. The data show some 30,000 clones, with 75% to 80% seen just once and around 50% held by the top ten. The data are from a study of cytotoxic CD8 clonotypes in ibrutinib-treated CLL. Study summary: Productive templates per sample averaged approximately 240,000; productive rearrangements, approximately 96,000. Points from the study as a whole: Treatment saw public clonotypes, which were uncommon, either contract or stay stable. Clonality was higher at baseline than in age-matched healthy donors and tracked circulating CD8+ T-cell counts.

Material: PBMCs, obtained after 36 months of ibrutinib treatment. The receptor comes from a human donor with chronic lymphocytic leukemia.

The DNA of the CDR3 is TGCGCCAGTACAGGGACAGAGGGCATTCAGTACTTC. This translates into CASTGTEGIQYF. The chain employs TRBV4-1 and TRBJ2-4, with 7 bases fitting TRBD1. V trimming: 9 bases; J trimming: 9 bases; junction bases outside the gene matches: 8. Germline V gene data show CDR1 as MGHRA and CDR2 as YSYEKL. The CDR3 sequence is 12 residues long.